This T cell receptor (beta chain) was profiled in a study of cytomegalovirus exposure and HLA in healthy donors. About the research overall: The 120 validation repertoires, a later analysis reported, used the same platform as the approximately 700 first-cohort repertoires.

Overall study results and limits: Confirmation in vitro established that three CMV-associated chains were specific for CMV antigens. Using the classifier, cytomegalovirus status was reportedly diagnosed with high specificity and sensitivity.

The data were produced by immunoSEQ multiplex PCR, yet TCRdb's version contains in-frame clones alone and is incomplete. The sample has about 82,000 clones; 85% to 95% are singletons. Germline V CDR1 and CDR2: SGDLS, YYNGEE. The ends were cut back, 1 base at V and 10 bases at J, with 15 bases in the middle. The CDR3 extends over 14 amino acids. Concerning this clone itself: The antigen is not known.

V gene TRBV9 combines with J gene TRBJ2-1; D might be TRBD2 (5 bases). The sample consisted of PBMCs. The TCR originated in a woman younger than 35 in good health and CMV-seronegative. The CDR3 nucleotides read TGTGCCAGCAGCGTACAAACCGGGAACGGAGAGCAGTTCTTC. Its translation is CASSVQTGNGEQFF. The complete variable domain, with remaining parts taken from reference TRBV9 and TRBJ2-1, reads DSGVTQTPKHLITATGQRVTLRCSPRSGDLSVYWYQQSLDQGLQFLIQYYNGEERAKGNILERFSAQQFPDLHSELNLSSLELGDSALYFCASSVQTGNGEQFFGPGTRLTVL.